This TCR beta chain stems from a study of control samples from healthy donors and cancer patients. CDR1 SGHRS and CDR2 YFSETQ come from the germline V gene. The CDR3 loop spans 15 amino acids. The junction had 3 bases not matched to a gene; V was cut back by 0 bases and J by 4 bases. Sequencing used immunoSEQ multiplex PCR; TCRdb keeps in-frame clones, though not all of them. Among around 100,000 clones listed, about 87% were seen once. The gene calls are TRBV5-1 and TRBJ1-3; 8 bases line up with TRBD1. Material for sequencing was blood. This TCR was recovered from a woman between 65 and 79 years old in good health. The CDR3 nucleotides read TGCGCCAGCAGCTTGGACAGGGGGACAGGAAACACCATATATTTT. Its translation: CASSLDRGTGNTIYF.